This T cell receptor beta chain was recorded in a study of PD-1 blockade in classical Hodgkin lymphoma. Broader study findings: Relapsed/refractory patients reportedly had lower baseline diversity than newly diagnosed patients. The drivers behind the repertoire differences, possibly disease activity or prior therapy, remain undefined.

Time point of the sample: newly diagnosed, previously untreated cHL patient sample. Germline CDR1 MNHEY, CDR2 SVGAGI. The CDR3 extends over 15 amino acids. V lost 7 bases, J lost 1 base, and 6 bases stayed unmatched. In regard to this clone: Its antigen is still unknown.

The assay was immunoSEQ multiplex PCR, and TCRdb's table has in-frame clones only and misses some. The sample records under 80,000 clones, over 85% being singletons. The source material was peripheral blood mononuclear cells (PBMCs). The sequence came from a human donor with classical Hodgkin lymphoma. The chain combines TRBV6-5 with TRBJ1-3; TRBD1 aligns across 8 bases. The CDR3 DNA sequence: TGTGCCAGCACACGAAGACAGGGGTCTGGAAACACCATATATTTT. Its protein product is CASTRRQGSGNTIYF.